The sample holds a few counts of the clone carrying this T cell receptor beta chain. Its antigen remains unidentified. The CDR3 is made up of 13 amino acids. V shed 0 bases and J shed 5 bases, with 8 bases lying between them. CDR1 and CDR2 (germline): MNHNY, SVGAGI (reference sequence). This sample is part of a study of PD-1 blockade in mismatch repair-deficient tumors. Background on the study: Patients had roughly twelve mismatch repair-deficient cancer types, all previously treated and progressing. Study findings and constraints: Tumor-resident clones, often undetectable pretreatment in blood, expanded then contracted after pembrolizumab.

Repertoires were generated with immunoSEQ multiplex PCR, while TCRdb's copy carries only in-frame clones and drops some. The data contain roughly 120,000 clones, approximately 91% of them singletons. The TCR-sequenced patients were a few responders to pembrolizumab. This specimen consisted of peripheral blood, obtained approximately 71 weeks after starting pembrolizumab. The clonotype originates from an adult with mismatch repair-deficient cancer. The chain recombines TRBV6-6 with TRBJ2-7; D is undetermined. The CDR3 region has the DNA TGTGCCAGCAGTTACTCGACGGCTAACGAGCAGTACTTC. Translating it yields CASSYSTANEQYF.